Listed here are 20 T cell receptor beta chains from one sample, sequenced in a study of vaccination effects on CD4 cells after COVID-19. Only in-frame clones appear in the TCRdb table, and some are missing; sequencing was by immunoSEQ multiplex PCR. The sample carries 50,000 or so clones, 60% to 80% recorded once. Prior to sequencing, the ViraFEST assay stimulated PBMC with viral peptide pools, which expanded the antigen-specific CD4+ T cells. After roughly 9 days in culture, the CD4+ T cells were isolated. The study found no prior SARS-CoV-2 infection in the vaccine recipients, who tested negative for nucleocapsid antibodies. Their target antigens are unknown. Sequenced material: CD4+ T cells from PBMCs cultured with HCoV-OC43 spike peptides, taken before COVID-19 vaccination. Noted subset: HCoV-OC43 spike overlapping peptide pool stimulation. The receptors come from a human donor who received a COVID-19 vaccine.

The chain joins TRBV27 to TRBJ1-2; D unclear. V was cut by 2 bases and J by 4 bases, with 14 bases left in between. The CDR3 length is 15 residues. CDR1 and CDR2 from the germline V gene are MNHEY and SMNVEV (reference sequence). The CDR3 region has the DNA TGTGCCAGCAGTTTAATCAGCCCGCTAGGCTATGGCTACACCTTC. Translating it yields CASSLISPLGYGYTF.

The chain links TRBV19 to TRBJ1-1; possible D gene TRBD1, 6 bases. Trimming stripped 3 bases from V and 2 bases from J, with 10 bases between. In germline, CDR1 is LNHDA, CDR2 SQIVND (reference sequence). This CDR3 is built from 14 residues. This CDR3 is CASSMRGGNTEAFF. CDR3 DNA: TGTGCCAGTAGTATGAGGGGGGGCAACACTGAAGCTTTCTTT. Complete variable domain (other parts from reference TRBV19 and TRBJ1-1): DGGITQSPKYLFRKEGQNVTLSCEQNLNHDAMYWYRQDPGQGLRLIYYSQIVNDFQKGDIAEGYSVSREKKESFPLTVTSAQKNPTAFYLCASSMRGGNTEAFFGQGTRLTVV.

This chain connects TRBV19 to TRBJ2-2; weak D call: TRBD2 (7 bases). With 0 bases removed from V and 6 bases from J, the gap between germline ends came to 17 bases. Germline CDR1 LNHDA, CDR2 SQIVND (reference sequence). The CDR3 length is 17 residues. The CDR3 DNA follows: TGTGCCAGTAGTATAGATGGGAGGGGGGGGCCCGCCGGGGAGCTGTTTTTT. Its protein product is CASSIDGRGGPAGELFF.

CDR3 protein: CASSRTGYYNEQFF. Written as DNA, the CDR3 is TGTGCCAGCTCCAGGACCGGATACTACAATGAGCAGTTCTTC. This chain connects TRBV6-4 to TRBJ2-1; D call uncertain. Looked up from germline, CDR1 is MRHNA and CDR2 is SNTAGT. The CDR3 totals 14 residues. V was clipped by 8 bases and J by 3 bases, with 14 bases between them.

This clone was found once. The rearrangement joins TRBV18 to TRBJ2-3; 12 nucleotides line up with TRBD2. J lost 1 base, V lost 6 bases, and 5 bases had no gene match. There are 16 residues in the CDR3. The germline V gene has CDR1 KGHSH and CDR2 LQKENI. CDR3 sequence (DNA): TGTGCCAGCTCCCGCACTAGCGGGGGGCGCACAGATACGCAGTATTTT. It translates to CASSRTSGGRTDTQYF. The variable domain in full, completed from reference TRBV18 and TRBJ2-3, reads NAGVMQNPRHLVRRRGQEARLRCSPMKGHSHVYWYRQLPEEGLKFMVYLQKENIIDESGMPKERFSAEFPKEGPSILRIQQVVRGDSAAYFCASSRTSGGRTDTQYFGPGTRLTVL.

The chain carries TRBV6-5 and TRBJ2-4; 7 bases line up with TRBD1. The CDR3 has 15 amino acids. V shed 9 bases and J 0 bases; nucleotides not matched to a gene: 8. Per the germline V gene, CDR1 is MNHEY and CDR2 is SVGAGI. The CDR3 region has the DNA TGTGCCAGTAGGGACAGAGATCTAGCCAAAAACATTCAGTACTTC. The encoded protein is CASRDRDLAKNIQYF.

The chain uses TRBV27 and TRBJ2-2; D may be TRBD2 (6 bases). Germline loops: CDR1 MNHEY, CDR2 SMNVEV (reference sequence). This CDR3 has 16 residues. V was cut by 8 bases and J by 5 bases, with 21 bases left in between. The CDR3 reads CASSLQDLALTGELFF. The CDR3 DNA is TGTGCCAGCTCCCTGCAGGATCTAGCGCTTACCGGGGAGCTGTTTTTT.

CDR3 nucleotides: TGCGCCAGCAGCCAAGAACATAATCGGGGAAACTATGGCTACACCTTC. Encoded protein: CASSQEHNRGNYGYTF. The rearrangement joins TRBV4-1 to TRBJ1-2; D not resolved. From germline, CDR1 is MGHRA and CDR2 YSYEKL. Trimming stripped 0 bases from V and 2 bases from J, with 13 bases between. The CDR3 totals 16 residues.

The table lists this clone with a count of one. The gene calls are TRBV21-1 and TRBJ1-5; the D call in the table, TRBD1, was not verified against the DNA. TRBV21-1 constitutes a pseudogene. The CDR3 is 14 amino acids. The CDR3 sequence is CASSKNTDDQPQHF. The CDR3, as DNA: TGTGCCAGCAGCAAAAACACAGATGATCAGCCCCAGCATTTT.

There are a few counts of this clone. The chain has TRBV5-1 and TRBJ2-3, with a tentative D call TRBD1 (5 bases). V lost 1 base, J lost 5 bases, and 11 bases lay in between. Germline V gives CDR1 SGHRS, CDR2 YFSETQ. This CDR3 is 14 amino acids long. DNA of the CDR3: TGCGCCAGCAGCTTGCTGCAGGGCGGAGATACGCAGTATTTT. The encoded protein is CASSLLQGGDTQYF. The entire variable domain, with the rest obtained from reference TRBV5-1 and TRBJ2-3, is as follows: KAGVTQTPRYLIKTRGQQVTLSCSPISGHRSVSWYQQTPGQGLQFLFEYFSETQRNKGNFPGRFSGRQFSNSRSEMNVSTLELGDSALYLCASSLLQGGDTQYFGPGTRLTVL.

This chain uses TRBV5-1 with TRBJ2-3, with D possibly being TRBD1 or TRBD2 (6 bases each). The CDR3 extends over 16 amino acids. The germline CDR1 and CDR2 sequences are SGHRS and YFSETQ. V lost 0 bases to trimming and J lost 5 bases, with 16 bases between them. The CDR3 region is CASSLGYGGGEDTQYF. The CDR3 DNA reads TGCGCCAGCAGCTTGGGGTACGGAGGGGGTGAAGATACGCAGTATTTT.

This rearrangement joins TRBV9 to TRBJ1-2, with TRBD1 matching 12 bases. The germline V gene encodes CDR1 SGDLS and CDR2 YYNGEE. The CDR3 is 16 residues long. Trimming at V came to 0 bases and at J to 4 bases, leaving 4 bases not matched to a gene. CDR3 coding DNA: TGTGCCAGCAGCGTAGCCGGGACAGGGGGCGGCTATGGCTACACCTTC. Encoded protein: CASSVAGTGGGYGYTF.

The chain employs TRBV5-1 and TRBJ1-4; D gene ambiguous. V was clipped by 2 bases and J by 7 bases, with 15 bases between them. The CDR3 length is 15 residues. Germline V gene sequence: CDR1 SGHRS, CDR2 YFSETQ. The CDR3 DNA reads as TGCGCCAGCAGCTTCGGAAGAGGGAGTGGTGAAAAACTGTTTTTT. It specifies CASSFGRGSGEKLFF.

The chain uses TRBV12-5 and TRBJ2-5, with 8 bases aligning to TRBD2. Germline V CDR1 and CDR2: LGHNT, FRNRAP. This CDR3 is 15 amino acids long. The trim removed 4 bases at V and 5 bases at J, leaving 9 bases unmatched. This CDR3 is CASGYRASGGETQYF. The CDR3 DNA is TGTGCTAGTGGTTACCGGGCCTCGGGAGGGGAGACCCAGTACTTC.

This chain uses TRBV11-2 with TRBJ2-1; TRBD2 matches 7 bases. This CDR3 spans 16 amino acids. Germline values: CDR1 SGHAT, CDR2 FQNNGV. V shed 5 bases and J 2 bases; nucleotides not matched to a gene: 9. This chain's CDR3 is CASSPASGVAYNEQFF. CDR3 nucleotides: TGTGCCAGCAGCCCGGCGAGCGGGGTCGCCTACAATGAGCAGTTCTTC.

The gene calls are TRBV23-1 and TRBJ2-7, with TRBD1 identical over 8 bases. TRBV23-1 is reported as an ORF; its role is uncertain. V shed 2 bases and J 5 bases; nucleotides not matched to a gene: 8. This CDR3 has 15 residues. The CDR3 is CASSQPPDRVNEQYV. The CDR3 region has the DNA TGCGCCAGCAGTCAACCCCCGGACAGGGTGAACGAGCAGTACGTC.

The V call is TRBV7-2, the J call TRBJ1-5, with a weak D call TRBD1 (6 bases). The length of the CDR3 is 15 residues. V shed 1 base and J shed 0 bases, with 7 bases lying between them. CDR1 is SGHTA, CDR2 FQGNSA, per germline. The CDR3 here is CASSLGDTSNQPQHF. In DNA, the CDR3 is TGTGCCAGCAGCTTAGGGGACACTAGCAATCAGCCCCAGCATTTT.

V usage is TRBV7-2 and J usage is TRBJ2-7; D may be TRBD2 (6 bases). Trimming stripped 3 bases from V and 1 base from J, with 7 bases between. Germline V gene data show CDR1 as SGHTA and CDR2 as FQGNSA. This CDR3 is 13 amino acids long. This chain's CDR3 is CASSLRGSYEQYV. DNA for the CDR3: TGTGCCAGCAGCTTGCGGGGTTCCTACGAGCAGTACGTC.

CDR3 in DNA: TGTGCCACCAGCAGCCGGGACAGTTGGTTGAGTGGCTACACCTTC. This gives the protein CATSSRDSWLSGYTF. This sequence joins TRBV15 and TRBJ1-2; TRBD1 aligns across 7 bases. Germline V gene sequence: CDR1 LNHNV, CDR2 YYDKDF (reference sequence). The CDR3 is 15 residues long. V shed 3 bases, J shed 7 bases, and the junction held 11 bases outside the gene matches.

J is TRBJ2-4 and V is TRBV6-5, with D perhaps matching TRBD1 or TRBD2 (5 bases each). Trimming stripped 6 bases from V and 7 bases from J, with 13 bases between. Germline loops: CDR1 MNHEY, CDR2 SVGAGI. There are 13 residues in the CDR3. CDR3 region: CASRVPGANIQYF. For the CDR3, the DNA is TGTGCCAGCAGAGTCCCCGGGGCCAACATTCAGTACTTC.